This T cell receptor (beta chain) was observed in a study of T cell repertoires in cytomegalovirus infection (dated by TCRdb to between 2018 and 2021). Regarding the complete study: Recently identified HLA-C-restricted CMV epitopes, whose presentation resists viral immunomodulation, were targeted by peptide stimulations together with well-studied HLA-B-restricted epitopes. The HLA type of each donor mattered for the analysis, because public TCR beta signatures pointed to carriage of CMV infection along with the matching HLA type. Overall study outcomes, separate from this receptor: The ex vivo response was dominated by HLA-C-restricted CMV-specific TCR beta clonotypes, and the single most frequent clonotype in two of eight donors was supplied by these HLA-C-restricted clonotypes. In both this cohort and an independent roughly 330-donor cohort, the cumulative frequency of public TCR beta family members distinguished carriers of CMV infection plus the relevant HLA type.

The sequencing machine was an Illumina HiSeq 1500. TCRdb ran its own pipeline on the public reads, namely fastp trimming at Q25 and MiXCR clone calling, and kept in-frame beta chains. Each CDR3 protein appears once, grouped with its most common genes and DNA. Present in this sample are 570,000 or so distinct CDR3 sequences, under 45% of which were seen just once. The biggest ten clones account for around 46% of the sample. Taken with the paper, the label for treatment or condition translates to: in vitro stimulation with specific CMV peptide epitopes to enrich CMV-specific T cells. CDR1 SGHVS and CDR2 FNYEAQ are derived from the germline V gene. Trimming at the junction amounts to 1 base on V and 2 bases on J, and the germline ends lie 4 bases apart. Reading from cysteine to phenylalanine, the CDR3 counts 13 amino acids. This entry keeps only the CDR3 DNA: 39 bases, framed from base 1. This clonotype has ten or more counts. Which antigen it targets is not known. Per-base qualities were not stored, and no clone one base away is much larger.

The receptor was derived from a human donor in good health (CMV status not recorded). Some clones in this sample may be carry-over from other donors' samples. The chain couples TRBV7-6 to TRBJ2-3; the D gene cannot be named for sure. This material consisted of cultured PBMCs, taken from culture after CMV antigen stimulation. The encoded CDR3 is CASSLGTTDTQYF. The DNA reads as follows: TGTGCCAGCAGCTTAGGGACCACAGATACGCAGTATTTT.